This entry features one T cell receptor beta chain sequence. Its specificity is unknown. The entry originates in a study of cytotoxic CD8 clonotypes in ibrutinib-treated CLL. CDR1 is DFQATT and CDR2 is SNEGSKA in the germline V gene (reference sequence). Trimming left V 3 bases short and J 4 bases short, with 4 bases between. CDR3 length: 10 residues. TCRdb keeps only in-frame clones here, not all; method: immunoSEQ multiplex PCR. The sample gives about 160,000 clones, about 80% of which show up once; about 4.9% is in the top ten. With cryopreserved PBMCs as the source, around 1.9 micrograms of genomic DNA went to TCR beta libraries. Study-wide results and limits: Sampling times (in sustained-remission versus progressing patients) were not the same. Shared public clonotypes were rare, and on treatment they either got smaller or stayed the same.

J is TRBJ2-7 and V is TRBV20-1; D call uncertain. The specimen comprised PBMCs, sampled after 24 months of ibrutinib treatment. The source is a human donor with chronic lymphocytic leukemia. CDR3 loop: CSASRYEQYF. DNA for the CDR3: TGCAGTGCTAGCCGATACGAGCAGTACTTC.